A single sample gave rise to the 30 T cell receptor beta chains below, sequenced in a study of cytomegalovirus exposure and HLA in healthy donors (dated by TCRdb to about 2017). Preparation of the library involved the immunoSEQ multiplex PCR assay. The table was pulled from immuneACCESS by TCRdb, which kept in-frame rearrangements only. Such tables lose some clones; where checked, under half of the loss comes from unresolved V genes, and the rest has no known cause. The sample profile shows about 160,000 clones; approximately 86% of them were found once. Around 2.4% of the sample is in the top ten clones. The material sequenced was PBMCs. The receptor source for this set is a young woman in good health and CMV-seronegative.

Here the CDR3 DNA reads TGTGCTAGTGGGGACAGGGTGGGTGGTAATGAAAAACTGTTTTTT. The encoded protein is CASGDRVGGNEKLFF. The genes are TRBV12-5 and TRBJ1-4; 8 nucleotides match TRBD1. This CDR3 region has 15 residues. Germline CDR1 reads LGHNT; CDR2 reads FRNRAP. V shed 6 bases, J shed 4 bases, and the junction held 7 bases outside the gene matches.

V gene TRBV11-2 combines with J gene TRBJ2-7, with 9 bases aligning to TRBD2. The germline V gene has CDR1 SGHAT and CDR2 FQNNGV. V lost 5 bases, J lost 6 bases, and 11 bases stayed unmatched. This CDR3 spans 15 amino acids. CDR3 in DNA: TGTGCCAGCAGCCCTGGGACTAGCCGGCGGGGCGAGCAGTACTTC. Its protein product is CASSPGTSRRGEQYF.

The CDR3 DNA follows: TGTGCCAGCAGCCCGACTTCAGGGGCACGTCTGGCTTTCTTT. Protein: CASSPTSGARLAFF. The chain is built from TRBV9 and TRBJ1-1; a weak D match, TRBD1 (6 bases). Germline CDR1 reads SGDLS; CDR2 reads YYNGEE. V lost 4 bases to trimming and J lost 11 bases, with 21 bases between them. CDR3 length equals 14 residues.

The genes are TRBV6-1 and TRBJ1-5; D might be TRBD1 (5 bases). V was clipped by 3 bases and J by 4 bases, with 16 bases between them. Germline V lookup: CDR1 MNHNS, CDR2 SASEGT. The CDR3 consists of 16 residues. The CDR3 nucleotides are TGTGCCAGCAGTGAGTCCCGGGGGGGGGATAATCAGCCCCAGCATTTT. Protein sequence: CASSESRGGDNQPQHF.

V and J are TRBV2 and TRBJ1-4, with D possibly being TRBD1 (6 bases). The germline CDR1 and CDR2 sequences are SNHLY and FYNNEI. There are 14 residues in the CDR3. The V end was cut by 6 bases, the J end by 10 bases, with 18 bases between. Here the CDR3 reads CASRAGSRGGKLFF. CDR3 DNA: TGTGCCAGCAGGGCAGGGTCGCGAGGGGGAAAACTGTTTTTT.

The genes are TRBV5-1 and TRBJ1-2; 7 bases align to TRBD1. J lost 6 bases, V lost 4 bases, and 6 bases had no gene match. From germline, CDR1 is SGHRS and CDR2 YFSETQ. There are 13 residues in the CDR3. As DNA, the CDR3 is TGCGCCAGCAGCCACCGGACAGGTGATGGCTACACCTTC. It is translated as CASSHRTGDGYTF. Supplemented by reference TRBV5-1 and TRBJ1-2, the full variable domain reads KAGVTQTPRYLIKTRGQQVTLSCSPISGHRSVSWYQQTPGQGLQFLFEYFSETQRNKGNFPGRFSGRQFSNSRSEMNVSTLELGDSALYLCASSHRTGDGYTFGSGTRLTVV.

This clone came up once. V and J are TRBV9 and TRBJ2-7, with a possible D match to TRBD1 (6 bases). This CDR3 is built from 14 residues. The V gene lost 0 bases and the J gene lost 6 bases, with 13 bases spanning the gap. Looked up from germline, CDR1 is SGDLS and CDR2 is YYNGEE. In DNA, the CDR3 is TGTGCCAGCAGCGTAGGACAGGTGATTTCCGAGCAGTACTTC. The encoded protein is CASSVGQVISEQYF. Full variable domain (missing parts from reference TRBV9 and TRBJ2-7): DSGVTQTPKHLITATGQRVTLRCSPRSGDLSVYWYQQSLDQGLQFLIQYYNGEERAKGNILERFSAQQFPDLHSELNLSSLELGDSALYFCASSVGQVISEQYFGPGTRLTVT.

The V gene is TRBV2, the J gene TRBJ1-5, with D possibly being TRBD1 (5 bases). The ends were cut back, 3 bases at V and 0 bases at J, with 15 bases in the middle. Germline V gene sequence: CDR1 SNHLY, CDR2 FYNNEI. The CDR3 totals 17 residues. CDR3 protein: CASSERRGGGSNQPQHF. CDR3 nucleotide sequence: TGTGCCAGCAGTGAGAGGAGGGGAGGAGGTAGCAATCAGCCCCAGCATTTT.

This clone was detected only a few times. The chain couples TRBV14 to TRBJ1-4; 8 bases line up with TRBD1. The CDR3 spans 16 residues. V lost 4 bases, J lost 5 bases, and 9 bases stayed unmatched. Germline V gives CDR1 SGHDN, CDR2 FVKESK. The CDR3 nucleotides are TGTGCCAGCAGCCCAGACCCAAGGACAGGGAATGAAAAACTGTTTTTT. It translates to CASSPDPRTGNEKLFF.

The chain uses TRBV27 and TRBJ2-1, with D possibly TRBD1 on 6 matching bases. Trimming cost V 5 bases and J 0 bases, with 14 bases left between them. This CDR3 is built from 16 residues. Germline CDR1 MNHEY, CDR2 SMNVEV (reference sequence). The CDR3 coding sequence is TGTGCCAGCAGTCACCGGACAGCTAGCTCCTACAATGAGCAGTTCTTC. It specifies CASSHRTASSYNEQFF.

The V call is TRBV6-4, the J call TRBJ2-3; TRBD2 matches at 8 bases. Germline values: CDR1 MRHNA, CDR2 SNTAGT. The CDR3 contains 15 residues. J was trimmed by 4 bases and V by 2 bases; bases with no gene match: 5. The chain's CDR3 is CASSDAGLAADTQYF. CDR3 DNA: TGTGCCAGCAGTGACGCTGGACTAGCTGCAGATACGCAGTATTTT.

This clone was seen only a few times. V is TRBV10-3 and J is TRBJ1-5; 9 bases match TRBD1. The V gene's germline CDR1 is ENHRY and CDR2 SYGVKD. V shed 3 bases and J 7 bases; nucleotides not matched to a gene: 13. The CDR3 has 17 residues. CDR3: CAISDGTGSDLTQPQHF. The DNA of the CDR3 is TGTGCCATCAGTGATGGGACAGGGTCGGACCTGACACAGCCCCAGCATTTT.

This clone was seen more than once but under ten times. The chain is built from TRBV11-3 and TRBJ2-2; TRBD2 aligns across 10 bases. This CDR3 has 15 amino acids. V lost 5 bases, J lost 5 bases, and 5 bases stayed unmatched. From germline, CDR1 is SGHNT and CDR2 YENEEA. For the CDR3, the DNA is TGTGCCAGCAGCCCTAGCGGGAGCGCGACCGGGGAGCTGTTTTTT. Translation: CASSPSGSATGELFF. Drawing the rest from reference TRBV11-3 and TRBJ2-2, the complete variable domain is EAGVVQSPRYKIIEKKQPVAFWCNPISGHNTLYWYLQNLGQGPELLIRYENEEAVDDSQLPKDRFSAERLKGVDSTLKIQPAELGDSAVYLCASSPSGSATGELFFGEGSRLTVL.

V is TRBV27 and J is TRBJ1-5, with 8 bases aligning to TRBD1. The V gene end was trimmed by 2 bases and the J gene end by 2 bases; junction bases not matched to a gene: 2. The CDR3 consists of 15 residues. Germline V gives CDR1 MNHEY, CDR2 SMNVEV (reference sequence). This CDR3 reads CASSLVQGGNQPQHF. In DNA, the CDR3 is TGTGCCAGCAGTTTAGTACAGGGGGGCAATCAGCCCCAGCATTTT.

The genes are TRBV11-2 and TRBJ2-1, with a tentative D call TRBD2 (6 bases). V was trimmed by 6 bases and J by 3 bases, leaving 15 bases between them. The CDR3 runs to 15 residues. The germline V gene encodes CDR1 SGHAT and CDR2 FQNNGV. The DNA for the CDR3 is TGTGCCAGCAGGACTGCGGGACGCCACTACAATGAGCAGTTCTTC. The encoded protein is CASRTAGRHYNEQFF.

The gene calls are TRBV4-3 and TRBJ2-2; weak D call: TRBD1 (5 bases). V shed 0 bases and J shed 9 bases, with 14 bases lying between them. The CDR3 length is 15 residues. Per the germline V gene, CDR1 is LGHNA and CDR2 is YSLEER. The CDR3 DNA is TGCGCCAGCAGCCAAGATAATATAGTGGGGCGGGAGCTGTTTTTT. Its protein product is CASSQDNIVGRELFF.

As DNA, the CDR3 is TGTGCCATCACCGCACGGCGGGGGGGTGGCTACACCTTC. Its protein is CAITARRGGGYTF. This chain connects TRBV10-3 to TRBJ1-2, with a tentative D call TRBD1 (5 bases). The CDR3 covers 13 residues. The germline V gene encodes CDR1 ENHRY and CDR2 SYGVKD. With 7 bases removed from V and 7 bases from J, the gap between germline ends came to 16 bases.

In its sample, this clone was seen a few times. The chain is built from TRBV4-3 and TRBJ2-2; TRBD2 might be the D (6 bases). Between the trimmed V and J ends, which lost 0 bases and 4 bases, there was a span of 9 bases. The CDR3 consists of 15 residues. Germline CDR1 reads LGHNA; CDR2 reads YSLEER. The CDR3 protein is CASSQDLGGTGELFF. Here the CDR3 DNA reads TGCGCCAGCAGCCAAGATCTGGGGGGCACCGGGGAGCTGTTTTTT.

Only one count was recorded for this clone. The V gene is TRBV6-1, the J gene TRBJ2-1; 8 bases match TRBD1. Germline CDR1 and CDR2: MNHNS and SASEGT. After removal of 3 bases from V and 5 bases from J, the junction contained 3 bases not matched to a gene. The CDR3 spans 14 residues. The CDR3 DNA reads TGTGCCAGCAGTGAGGGACAGGCTAACAATGAGCAGTTCTTC. Translation: CASSEGQANNEQFF.

The chain recombines TRBV6-1 with TRBJ2-6, with no clear D. Trimming pared 6 bases from V and 0 bases from J, leaving 9 bases between. This CDR3 region has 15 residues. CDR1 is MNHNS and CDR2 is SASEGT in the germline V gene. The CDR3 nucleotides read TGTGCCAGCAGAATACCTAGCTCTGGGGCCAACGTCCTGACTTTC. It encodes CASRIPSSGANVLTF.

V gene TRBV9 combines with J gene TRBJ1-2, with TRBD1 as a possible D gene (6 bases). V lost 0 bases to trimming and J lost 2 bases, with 8 bases between them. This CDR3 has 14 amino acids. Germline V gives CDR1 SGDLS, CDR2 YYNGEE. The CDR3 is CASSVGDKNYGYTF. The CDR3 DNA reads as TGTGCCAGCAGCGTAGGGGACAAGAACTATGGCTACACCTTC.

The chain is built from TRBV27 and TRBJ1-1; perhaps TRBD1 as D (5 bases). The CDR3 runs to 12 residues. The V and J ends lost 2 bases and 10 bases respectively, with 11 bases between them. From germline, CDR1 is MNHEY and CDR2 SMNVEV (reference sequence). CDR3 in amino acids: CASSLPGQGAFF. The CDR3 DNA is TGTGCCAGCAGTTTACCAGGGCAGGGAGCTTTCTTT.

The V and J genes are TRBV4-3 and TRBJ2-7, with a tentative D call TRBD2 (5 bases). The CDR3 length is 20 residues. Germline loops: CDR1 LGHNA, CDR2 YSLEER. The V gene lost 0 bases and the J gene lost 1 base, with 25 bases spanning the gap. CDR3 loop: CASSQDWFGLLRGSSYEQYF. For the CDR3, the DNA is TGCGCCAGCAGCCAAGATTGGTTCGGGCTATTGCGCGGGTCTTCCTACGAGCAGTACTTC.

This chain uses TRBV4-3 with TRBJ2-1; possibly TRBD2 for D (5 bases). The germline V and J ends were trimmed by 0 bases and 3 bases, with 15 bases remaining between them. The CDR3 totals 17 residues. CDR1 and CDR2 from the germline V gene are LGHNA and YSLEER. CDR3 DNA sequence: TGCGCCAGCAGCCAAGACCGTGAGACTAATTTCTACAATGAGCAGTTCTTC. Its protein product is CASSQDRETNFYNEQFF.

The rearrangement joins TRBV11-3 to TRBJ2-2; 7 bases match TRBD1. The CDR3 consists of 14 residues. The J segment lost 3 bases and the V segment lost 5 bases, leaving 3 bases of the junction unmatched. Germline V gives CDR1 SGHNT, CDR2 YENEEA. The CDR3, as DNA: TGTGCCAGCAGCCCGGGACAGTACACCGGGGAGCTGTTTTTT. It yields the protein CASSPGQYTGELFF.

The J gene is TRBJ1-5, the V gene TRBV6-4; 8 bases align to TRBD1. The germline CDR1 and CDR2 sequences are MRHNA and SNTAGT. J lost 4 bases, V lost 6 bases, and 5 bases had no gene match. The CDR3 totals 14 residues. CDR3 DNA: TGTGCCAGCAGGGGGGGACAGGAGAATCAGCCCCAGCATTTT. Translated: CASRGGQENQPQHF.

The chain couples TRBV27 to TRBJ1-2; D uncertain. The V end was cut by 6 bases, the J end by 3 bases, with 11 bases between. The germline CDR1 and CDR2 sequences are MNHEY and SMNVEV (reference sequence). The CDR3 sequence is 13 residues long. Here the CDR3 DNA reads TGTGCCAGCAGGCGAAGCCTGGACTATGGCTACACCTTC. Residues: CASRRSLDYGYTF.

The rearrangement uses TRBV2 and TRBJ2-6; possible D gene TRBD2, 6 bases. Germline V gene data show CDR1 as SNHLY and CDR2 as FYNNEI. The V end was cut by 6 bases, the J end by 0 bases, with 15 bases between. The CDR3 runs to 17 residues. As DNA, the CDR3 is TGTGCCAGCAGCGACGCGGGATCTAACTCTGGGGCCAACGTCCTGACTTTC. Amino acid sequence: CASSDAGSNSGANVLTF.

V is TRBV27 and J is TRBJ2-7; 12 nucleotides align to TRBD2. The CDR3 spans 14 residues. The junction had 2 bases not matched to a gene; V was cut back by 6 bases and J by 2 bases. Per germline, CDR1 MNHEY and CDR2 SMNVEV (reference sequence). Written as DNA, the CDR3 is TGTGCCAGCAGCAGACTAGCGGGAGCCTACGAGCAGTACTTC. It translates to CASSRLAGAYEQYF.

This clone appeared a single time. The chain uses TRBV5-1 and TRBJ1-1, with 8 nucleotides matching TRBD1. The V gene's germline CDR1 is SGHRS and CDR2 YFSETQ. The ends lost 3 bases at V and 0 bases at J; junction bases unmatched: 7. CDR3 size: 16 residues. CDR3 DNA: TGCGCCAGCAGCTCGCACAGGGGGGACGTGAACACTGAAGCTTTCTTT. Protein: CASSSHRGDVNTEAFF.